Following are 27 T cell receptor beta chains from one sample sequenced in a study of CD8+CD57+ T cells in acquired aplastic anemia. All patients picked for sequencing had shown, by flow cytometry, an expansion of CD8+CD57+ cells. Investigators profiled TCR beta VDJ and CDR3 from genomic DNA template. Each CDR3 protein gets one entry after TCRdb re-called the reads with MiXCR. This table holds 150,000 to 200,000 distinct CDR3 sequences, 55% to 65% found once. Source material: sorted CD4+, CD8+, or CD8+CD57+ T cells (not recorded which) from PBMCs. The receptors stem from a human donor with aplastic anemia.

This chain joins TRBV20-1 and TRBJ1-2; D is unresolved. The CDR3 has 14 amino acids. Germline V CDR1 and CDR2: DFQATT, SNEGSKA (reference sequence). Deletions cut 6 bases from V and 1 base from J, with 15 bases between. CDR3 residues: CSAHTTASNYGYTF. The CDR3 bases are TGCAGTGCCCACACCACAGCGAGTAACTATGGCTACACCTTC.

This chain links TRBV11-2 with TRBJ2-3; D is ambiguous. The J call may be mistaken, given a closer DNA end match to TRBJ2-5. Germline assignment: CDR1 SGHAT and CDR2 FQNNGV. The CDR3 runs 13 residues. The DNA of the CDR3 is TGTGCCAGCAGCTTAGGGGTAGGAGAGACCCAGTACTTC. Translated, it gives CASSLGVGETQYF.

J is TRBJ2-7 and V is TRBV25-1; D call uncertain. The V end was cut by 2 bases, the J end by 0 bases, with 14 bases between. The V gene's germline CDR1 is MGHDK and CDR2 SYGVNS. The CDR3 length is 16 residues. The CDR3 nucleotides read TGTGCCAGCAGTGAAGTGGGTTTAGGAGACTCCTACGAGCAGTACTTC. It is translated as CASSEVGLGDSYEQYF.

This chain links TRBV7-9 with TRBJ2-3, with TRBD2 identical over 11 bases. The CDR3 has 20 amino acids. J was trimmed by 5 bases and V by 5 bases; bases with no gene match: 21. Per germline, CDR1 SEHNR and CDR2 FQNEAQ (reference sequence). CDR3: CASSLGTGLLAGAKGDTQYF. CDR3 DNA: TGTGCCAGCAGCCTGGGGACAGGGTTACTAGCGGGAGCCAAGGGAGATACGCAGTATTTT.

The V and J genes are TRBV7-9 and TRBJ1-2, with 8 bases aligning to TRBD1. Unmatched junction bases numbered 12, after V lost 2 bases and J lost 7 bases. Germline V gives CDR1 SEHNR, CDR2 FQNEAQ (reference sequence). The CDR3 covers 16 residues. Here the CDR3 reads CASSLSQDRVYSGYTF. CDR3 nucleotides: TGTGCCAGCAGCTTATCCCAGGACAGGGTCTACAGTGGCTACACCTTC.

This clonotype is medium-sized (0.01 to 0.1%). The chain links TRBV10-2 to TRBJ1-1; no definite D call. V lost 2 bases to trimming and J lost 0 bases, with 10 bases between them. This CDR3 is 15 amino acids long. The germline CDR1 and CDR2 sequences are WSHSY and SAAADI. CDR3 region: CASSEGRELNTEAFF. Here the CDR3 DNA reads TGCGCCAGCAGTGAGGGTAGGGAATTGAACACTGAAGCTTTCTTT.

The rearrangement links TRBV24-1 to TRBJ2-2, with unresolved D. There are 15 residues in the CDR3. Germline assignment: CDR1 KGHDR and CDR2 SFDVKD. Trimming shortened V by 4 bases and J by 6 bases, and 14 bases separated the two germline ends. CDR3: CATSDPAVKAGELFF. The CDR3, as DNA: TGTGCCACCAGTGACCCGGCAGTCAAGGCCGGGGAGCTGTTTTTT.

This clonotype has more than one count but fewer than ten. The chain joins TRBV27 to TRBJ1-5; D not resolved. From germline, CDR1 is MNHEY and CDR2 SMNVEV (reference sequence). The CDR3 length is 13 residues. Trimming pared 2 bases from V and 6 bases from J, leaving 8 bases between. CDR3 coding DNA: TGTGCCAGCAGTTTAGGGAGAGGTCAGCCCCAGCATTTT. It yields the protein CASSLGRGQPQHF.

This clonotype was observed a single time. The CDR3 is CASSLAQGERLNTEAFF. CDR3 nucleotides: TGTGCCAGCAGCTTGGCGCAGGGGGAGCGGCTAAACACTGAAGCTTTCTTT. The V call is TRBV7-2, the J call TRBJ1-1; TRBD1 matches 7 bases. Germline V CDR1 and CDR2: SGHTA, FQGNSA. The J segment lost 2 bases and the V segment lost 3 bases, leaving 12 bases of the junction unmatched. The CDR3 loop spans 17 amino acids.

This clonotype appeared many times. The rearrangement links TRBV12-3 or TRBV12-4 to TRBJ2-7; TRBD2 aligns across 11 bases. This CDR3 spans 15 amino acids. The V and J ends lost 0 bases and 7 bases, in that order; junction bases with no gene match: 5. The CDR3 region is CASSLAISGGDEQYF. For the CDR3, the DNA is TGTGCCAGCAGTTTAGCGATTAGCGGGGGGGATGAGCAGTACTTC.

The chain uses TRBV7-9 and TRBJ2-6; D remains unclear. Germline CDR1 reads SEHNR; CDR2 reads FQNEAQ (reference sequence). The CDR3 extends over 16 amino acids. V shed 4 bases and J shed 2 bases, with 12 bases lying between them. The CDR3 DNA reads as TGTGCCAGCAGCTCTGTGCGGCTTGCTGGGGCCAACGTCCTGACTTTC. Amino acid sequence: CASSSVRLAGANVLTF.

The CDR3 nucleotides read TGCGCCAGCAGCTTGGCATCAGGTTCCCCACGAATCTACGAGCAGTACTTC. Its protein product is CASSLASGSPRIYEQYF. The chain links TRBV5-1 to TRBJ2-7; D unclear. Trimming took 0 bases from V and 3 from J, leaving 19 bases between them. Germline values: CDR1 SGHRS, CDR2 YFSETQ. The length of the CDR3 is 17 residues.

The chain has TRBV20-1 and TRBJ2-5, with TRBD1 matching 7 bases. The V and J ends lost 6 bases and 3 bases, in that order; junction bases with no gene match: 4. Germline values: CDR1 DFQATT, CDR2 SNEGSKA (reference sequence). The CDR3 is 12 amino acids. The CDR3 coding sequence is TGCAGTGCATGGGACAGCGAAGAGACCCAGTACTTC. This translates into CSAWDSEETQYF.

The V gene is TRBV19, the J gene TRBJ1-1; D ambiguous. The V end lost 1 base, the J end lost 2 bases, and 11 bases lay between the germline ends. CDR1 and CDR2 from the germline V gene are LNHDA and SQIVND (reference sequence). This CDR3 is built from 15 residues. The CDR3 protein is CASSIVPGFNTEAFF. The DNA of the CDR3 is TGTGCCAGTAGTATAGTTCCGGGCTTCAACACTGAAGCTTTCTTT.

In its sample, this clonotype was seen many times. The rearrangement joins TRBV7-3 to TRBJ2-2, with 7 bases aligning to TRBD1. The V segment lost 8 bases and the J segment 1 base; nucleotides outside the gene matches: 4. Per germline, CDR1 SGHTA and CDR2 FQGTGA. The CDR3 is 14 amino acids. DNA for the CDR3: TGTGCCAGCCGGACAGGCGAGAACACCGGGGAGCTGTTTTTT. It codes for CASRTGENTGELFF.

This clonotype was found many times. The J gene is TRBJ1-4, the V gene TRBV7-9, with a weak D call TRBD1 (5 bases). Deletions cut 3 bases from V and 5 bases from J, with 10 bases between. The CDR3 has 14 residues. Per germline, CDR1 SEHNR and CDR2 FQNEAQ (reference sequence). CDR3 loop: CASSFGRGNEKLFF. In DNA form, the CDR3 reads TGTGCCAGCAGCTTCGGACGGGGGAATGAAAAACTGTTTTTT.

V usage is TRBV9 and J usage is TRBJ1-1; 7 nucleotides line up with TRBD1. This CDR3 has 15 amino acids. Germline CDR1 SGDLS, CDR2 YYNGEE. The V and J ends lost 2 bases and 5 bases, in that order; junction bases with no gene match: 9. CDR3 sequence (DNA): TGTGCCAGCAGCGTGGGGACAGTCCCCGAGACTGAAGCTTTCTTT. Protein product: CASSVGTVPETEAFF.

With regard to this clonotype: The germline gene is not matched at one end of the junction; a read error may be the cause. The chain joins TRBV7-9 to TRBJ1-6; D call uncertain. The length of the CDR3 is 17 residues. The germline CDR1 and CDR2 sequences are SEHNR and FQNEAQ (reference sequence). For the CDR3, the DNA is TGTGCCAGCAGCTTAGTCTTAGGGCCAGAACATCCCCGTTTGAAATTGTTT. Protein product: CASSLVLGPEHPRLKLF. The full variable domain, in which reference TRBV7-9 and TRBJ1-6 provide the parts outside the CDR3, is DTGVSQNPRHKITKRGQNVTFRCDPISEHNRLYWYRQTLGQGPEFLTYFQNEAQLEKSRLLSDRFSAERPKGSFSTLEIQRTEQGDSAMYLCASSLVLGPEHPRLKLFGNGTRLTVT.

CDR3 sequence: CATSDSEEKLFF. Here the CDR3 DNA reads TGTGCCACCAGTGATTCAGAAGAAAAACTGTTTTTT. This chain uses TRBV24-1 with TRBJ1-4; D remains unclear. Germline CDR1 reads KGHDR; CDR2 reads SFDVKD. V lost 2 bases and J lost 8, with 5 bases in between. The CDR3 consists of 12 residues.

This clonotype was detected many times. V usage is TRBV5-1 and J usage is TRBJ2-7; 7 bases are shared with TRBD2. The CDR3 extends over 15 amino acids. V gave up 3 bases and J gave up 1 base; unmatched junction bases: 7. Germline lookup yields CDR1 SGHRS and CDR2 YFSETQ. The CDR3 reads CASSSMRGTSYEQYF. The CDR3 nucleotides are TGCGCCAGCAGCTCAATGCGGGGGACGTCCTACGAGCAGTACTTC.

The chain uses TRBV2 and TRBJ1-5; possibly TRBD1 for D (5 bases). The ends were cut back, 1 base at V and 3 bases at J, with 10 bases in the middle. The germline gives CDR1 SNHLY, CDR2 FYNNEI. The CDR3 totals 15 residues. CDR3 coding DNA: TGTGCCAGCAGTGAAGAGGCAGGGCCCAATCAGCCCCAGCATTTT. Translation gives CASSEEAGPNQPQHF. The whole variable domain, remainder taken from reference TRBV2 and TRBJ1-5, is EPEVTQTPSHQVTQMGQEVILRCVPISNHLYFYWYRQILGQKVEFLVSFYNNEISEKSEIFDDQFSVERPDGSNFTLKIRSTKLEDSAMYFCASSEEAGPNQPQHFGDGTRLSIL.

This clonotype was seen more than once but under ten times. The chain recombines TRBV5-1 with TRBJ1-1; 8 bases line up with TRBD1. This CDR3 comprises 15 residues. The germline V gene encodes CDR1 SGHRS and CDR2 YFSETQ. With 3 bases clipped from V and 8 bases from J, the junction kept 12 bases outside the gene matches. CDR3 bases: TGCGCCAGCAGCTCCTCCGGACAGGGAAGTGCCGAAGCTTTCTTT. Translating gives CASSSSGQGSAEAFF.

The chain recombines TRBV9 with TRBJ1-1; D uncertain. Trimming pared 3 bases from V and 0 bases from J, leaving 12 bases between. Germline loops: CDR1 SGDLS, CDR2 YYNGEE. The CDR3 is 15 residues long. The CDR3 spells CASSAMAGVNTEAFF. DNA for the CDR3: TGTGCCAGCAGCGCAATGGCAGGAGTGAACACTGAAGCTTTCTTT.

The chain has TRBV5-1 and TRBJ2-3; D may be TRBD2 (6 bases). CDR1 and CDR2 from the germline V gene are SGHRS and YFSETQ. With 0 bases removed from V and 3 bases from J, the gap between germline ends came to 11 bases. The CDR3 has 15 residues. CDR3 in DNA: TGCGCCAGCAGCTTGGGGTTTGGGGGGACAGATACGCAGTATTTT. Amino acid sequence: CASSLGFGGTDTQYF.

The J gene is TRBJ2-3, the V gene TRBV20-1, with no clear D. The CDR3 runs to 13 residues. The germline V and J ends were trimmed by 0 bases and 2 bases, with 6 bases remaining between them. Germline assignment: CDR1 DFQATT and CDR2 SNEGSKA (reference sequence). The CDR3 DNA sequence: TGCAGTGCTAGAGATGGACCCACAGATACGCAGTATTTT. The encoded protein is CSARDGPTDTQYF.

V is TRBV29-1 and J is TRBJ1-3; D is undetermined. This CDR3 region has 12 residues. The V end lost 4 bases, the J end lost 0 bases, and 4 bases lay between the germline ends. Germline CDR1 and CDR2: SQVTM and ANQGSEA. The CDR3 coding sequence is TGCAGCGTTGGCAGCTCTGGAAACACCATATATTTT. This translates into CSVGSSGNTIYF.

The rearrangement joins TRBV7-9 to TRBJ1-5; D might be TRBD1 (6 bases). In germline, CDR1 is SEHNR, CDR2 FQNEAQ (reference sequence). The CDR3 extends over 15 amino acids. The V end lost 1 base, the J end lost 6 bases, and 13 bases lay between the germline ends. CDR3: CASSLGSGVGQPQHF. The CDR3 DNA follows: TGTGCCAGCAGCTTAGGGTCAGGGGTCGGTCAGCCCCAGCATTTT.